The next 32 T cell receptor beta chains were all read from a single sample in a study of technical replicates of blood from a few donors. The assay was immunoSEQ multiplex PCR, and TCRdb's table has in-frame clones only and misses some. This sample has 75,000 to 100,000 clones, with around 96% found just once. Sample: T cells isolated from PBMCs. The receptors stem from a human donor in good health.

The chain recombines TRBV6-5 with TRBJ2-1; 9 bases agree with TRBD2. V trimming: 2 bases; J trimming: 7 bases; junction bases outside the gene matches: 3. The germline V gene has CDR1 MNHEY and CDR2 SVGAGI. This CDR3 comprises 14 residues. The CDR3 protein is CASSYLAGTNEQFF. The CDR3 DNA follows: TGTGCCAGCAGTTACCTAGCGGGAACAAATGAGCAGTTCTTC.

This sequence joins TRBV7-3 and TRBJ2-3; the match to TRBD2 covers 7 bases. Germline V gives CDR1 SGHTA, CDR2 FQGTGA. The CDR3 runs 16 residues. Germline trimming cut 2 bases from V and 0 bases from J; bases unmatched to any gene: 5. The CDR3 DNA reads as TGTGCCAGCAGCTTAGCCCCTAGCGGTAGCACAGATACGCAGTATTTT. This sequence encodes CASSLAPSGSTDTQYF.

This chain uses TRBV6-5 with TRBJ1-4, with D possibly being TRBD1 (5 bases). This CDR3 is built from 13 residues. V shed 6 bases and J shed 8 bases, with 13 bases lying between them. Germline CDR1 MNHEY, CDR2 SVGAGI. The CDR3 region is CASSARAWEKLFF. The CDR3, as DNA: TGTGCCAGCAGCGCCAGGGCTTGGGAAAAACTGTTTTTT.

The chain is built from TRBV19 and TRBJ2-7, with 9 bases aligning to TRBD1. Germline CDR1 and CDR2: LNHDA and SQIVND (reference sequence). The J segment lost 3 bases and the V segment lost 6 bases, leaving 9 bases of the junction unmatched. This CDR3 comprises 15 residues. The CDR3 sequence is CASSPLGQGLYEQYF. The CDR3 bases are TGTGCCAGTAGCCCCCTTGGACAGGGGCTCTACGAGCAGTACTTC.

The rearrangement joins TRBV9 to TRBJ1-5; D perhaps matches TRBD1 (5 bases). CDR1 and CDR2 from the germline V gene are SGDLS and YYNGEE. The CDR3 is 14 residues long. Trimming removed 3 bases at V and 0 bases at J, with 7 bases between. The CDR3 DNA is TGTGCCAGCAGCGGACAGTATAGCAATCAGCCCCAGCATTTT. Protein: CASSGQYSNQPQHF.

This chain joins TRBV29-1 and TRBJ2-1; a weak D match, TRBD2 (5 bases). CDR1 and CDR2 (germline): SQVTM, ANQGSEA. V was cut by 1 base and J by 9 bases, with 13 bases left in between. This CDR3 region has 13 residues. The CDR3 loop reads CSVEGSGSGEQFF. The CDR3, as DNA: TGCAGCGTTGAAGGGTCGGGGTCTGGTGAGCAGTTCTTC.

This chain connects TRBV7-3 to TRBJ2-5, with TRBD2 identical over 9 bases. CDR3 length: 15 amino acids. The V segment lost 1 base and the J segment 4 bases; nucleotides outside the gene matches: 4. The germline V gene has CDR1 SGHTA and CDR2 FQGTGA. The CDR3 nucleotides are TGTGCCAGCAGCTTAAGTCCAGCGGGAGGAGAGACCCAGTACTTC. Encoded protein: CASSLSPAGGETQYF.

The chain links TRBV5-5 to TRBJ1-4; TRBD1 aligns across 7 bases. CDR3 length equals 15 residues. Germline V gene lookup returns CDR1 SGHKS and CDR2 YYEKEE (reference sequence). J gave up 6 bases and V 4 bases, and 9 bases lay outside the gene matches. In nucleotides, the CDR3 is TGTGCCAGCAGCCGCACCCGTCAGGGGGATGAAAAACTGTTTTTT. It translates to CASSRTRQGDEKLFF.

This chain links TRBV5-4 with TRBJ2-2, with TRBD2 matching over 7 bases. Trimming took 6 bases from V and 2 from J; bases not matched to a gene: 10. The length of the CDR3 is 16 residues. Germline CDR1 SGHNT, CDR2 YYREEE (reference sequence). This chain's CDR3 is CASMIAGWGNTGELFF. The CDR3 nucleotides read TGTGCCAGCATGATAGCGGGTTGGGGAAACACCGGGGAGCTGTTTTTT.

The rearrangement joins TRBV13 to TRBJ2-1, with 15 bases matching TRBD2. Unmatched junction bases numbered 6, after V lost 5 bases and J lost 4 bases. Looked up from germline, CDR1 is PRHDT and CDR2 is FYEKMQ (reference sequence). This CDR3 comprises 17 residues. The CDR3 protein is CASSLWGLAGGYNEQFF. The CDR3, as DNA: TGTGCCAGCAGCCTATGGGGACTAGCGGGAGGATACAATGAGCAGTTCTTC.

The rearrangement joins TRBV9 to TRBJ2-5, with 10 bases matching TRBD1. The germline V gene has CDR1 SGDLS and CDR2 YYNGEE. The J segment lost 5 bases and the V segment lost 0 bases, leaving 4 bases of the junction unmatched. The CDR3 loop spans 15 amino acids. CDR3 coding DNA: TGTGCCAGCAGCGTAGACGGGACAGGGGTGGAGACCCAGTACTTC. This translates into CASSVDGTGVETQYF.

This chain uses TRBV5-1 with TRBJ1-3, with D perhaps matching TRBD1 (5 bases). V lost 0 bases and J lost 1, with 17 bases in between. The CDR3 sequence is 18 residues long. CDR1 and CDR2 (germline): SGHRS, YFSETQ. The CDR3 protein is CASSLGSPGTMSGNTIYF. The CDR3 DNA sequence: TGCGCCAGCAGCTTGGGAAGCCCAGGGACTATGTCTGGAAACACCATATATTTT. The full variable domain, in which reference TRBV5-1 and TRBJ1-3 provide the parts outside the CDR3, is KAGVTQTPRYLIKTRGQQVTLSCSPISGHRSVSWYQQTPGQGLQFLFEYFSETQRNKGNFPGRFSGRQFSNSRSEMNVSTLELGDSALYLCASSLGSPGTMSGNTIYFGEGSWLTVV.

V gene TRBV6-5 combines with J gene TRBJ2-7, with a tentative D call TRBD1 (6 bases). Trimming stripped 6 bases from V and 3 bases from J, with 18 bases between. Germline-derived CDR1 and CDR2 are MNHEY and SVGAGI. The CDR3 contains 15 residues. In DNA, the CDR3 is TGTGCCAGCAGACCTGGGACATGGAGGATCTACGAGCAGTACTTC. Its protein product is CASRPGTWRIYEQYF.

V and J are TRBV9 and TRBJ1-2; D remains ambiguous. Germline lookup yields CDR1 SGDLS and CDR2 YYNGEE. V was trimmed by 0 bases and J by 4 bases, leaving 4 bases between them. The CDR3 runs 12 residues. CDR3 nucleotide sequence: TGTGCCAGCAGCGTAGGGAGCTATGGCTACACCTTC. Translating it yields CASSVGSYGYTF.

This clone was detected only once. The chain employs TRBV6-6 and TRBJ1-5; D might be TRBD1 (6 bases). The CDR3 totals 15 residues. Trimming shortened V by 2 bases and J by 5 bases, and 13 bases separated the two germline ends. The V gene's germline CDR1 is MNHNY and CDR2 SVGAGI (reference sequence). The CDR3 DNA follows: TGTGCCAGCAGTTACAGGGGGACGGTCGATCAGCCCCAGCATTTT. It encodes CASSYRGTVDQPQHF.

The gene calls are TRBV10-3 and TRBJ2-1, with TRBD2 matching 8 bases. This CDR3 spans 15 amino acids. Germline V gene data show CDR1 as ENHRY and CDR2 as SYGVKD. Germline trimming cut 7 bases from V and 8 bases from J; bases unmatched to any gene: 13. CDR3 sequence: CAITRTSSLSDEQFF. The CDR3 DNA reads TGTGCCATCACCAGGACTAGCTCCTTGTCGGATGAGCAGTTCTTC.

The chain links TRBV5-1 to TRBJ2-1, with TRBD2 matching 9 bases. The length of the CDR3 is 15 residues. After removal of 3 bases from V and 6 bases from J, the junction contained 7 bases not matched to a gene. CDR1 is SGHRS and CDR2 is YFSETQ in the germline V gene. Here the CDR3 DNA reads TGCGCCAGCAGCTCCGTAGCGGGAGAGATCAATGAGCAGTTCTTC. Its protein product is CASSSVAGEINEQFF.

The chain links TRBV6-1 to TRBJ2-7; 7 nucleotides line up with TRBD1. The germline gives CDR1 MNHNS, CDR2 SASEGT. V dropped 6 bases and J dropped 1; count of bases not matched to a gene: 3. This CDR3 is built from 13 residues. CDR3 residues: CASRETGSYEQYF. For the CDR3, the DNA is TGTGCCAGCAGGGAGACAGGGTCCTACGAGCAGTACTTC.

The sample holds one count of this clone. The chain carries TRBV9 and TRBJ1-2, with D possibly TRBD1 on 5 matching bases. V lost 3 bases to trimming and J lost 0 bases, with 12 bases between them. This CDR3 has 15 amino acids. Germline V gene sequence: CDR1 SGDLS, CDR2 YYNGEE. CDR3 loop: CASSANRGTNYGYTF. CDR3 in DNA: TGTGCCAGCAGCGCGAATAGGGGAACTAACTATGGCTACACCTTC.

V usage is TRBV28 and J usage is TRBJ1-2, with D unclear. CDR3 size: 13 residues. Germline loops: CDR1 MDHEN, CDR2 SYDVKM. V dropped 5 bases and J dropped 2 bases, with 9 bases sitting between them. CDR3 sequence: CASSLGFNYGYTF. The CDR3 DNA reads TGTGCCAGCAGTCTCGGGTTCAACTATGGCTACACCTTC.

In DNA, the CDR3 is TGCAGTGCTAGCCTCGAGACCCAGTACTTC. Translated: CSASLETQYF. V is TRBV20-1 and J is TRBJ2-5; D unresolved. CDR1 and CDR2 from the germline V gene are DFQATT and SNEGSKA (reference sequence). The CDR3 contains 10 residues. Trimming removed 3 bases from V and 5 bases from J, with 4 bases in between.

The chain employs TRBV29-1 and TRBJ1-2; TRBD1 matches at 8 bases. V lost 3 bases, J lost 4 bases, and 4 bases stayed unmatched. Germline lookup yields CDR1 SQVTM and CDR2 ANQGSEA. The CDR3 consists of 13 residues. CDR3 sequence reads: CSVEDRDAYGYTF. The CDR3 bases are TGCAGCGTTGAGGACAGGGATGCCTATGGCTACACCTTC.

The V and J genes are TRBV6-4 and TRBJ2-7; no clear D gene. Germline values: CDR1 MRHNA, CDR2 SNTAGT. V was clipped by 0 bases and J by 4 bases, with 7 bases between them. There are 13 residues in the CDR3. CDR3 nucleotide sequence: TGTGCCAGCAGTGACTCGATCGGTTACGAGCAGTACTTC. It yields the protein CASSDSIGYEQYF.

This chain links TRBV10-3 with TRBJ1-1; 8 nucleotides line up with TRBD1. CDR1 and CDR2 from the germline V gene are ENHRY and SYGVKD. The CDR3 spans 13 residues. The V segment lost 6 bases and the J segment 1 base; nucleotides outside the gene matches: 1. The CDR3 region is CAIRDRANTEAFF. CDR3 sequence (DNA): TGTGCCATCAGGGACAGGGCGAACACTGAAGCTTTCTTT.

This clone occurred a few times. The CDR3 sequence is CASKLGRGMNTEAFF. Here the CDR3 DNA reads TGTGCCAGCAAACTAGGACGGGGGATGAACACTGAAGCTTTCTTT. The V gene is TRBV5-6, the J gene TRBJ1-1; D is perhaps TRBD1 (5 bases). The germline CDR1 and CDR2 sequences are SGHDT and YYEEEE. V was trimmed by 6 bases and J by 0 bases, leaving 15 bases between them. The CDR3 is 15 residues long.

The rearrangement uses TRBV5-1 and TRBJ2-2; a weak D match, TRBD1 (6 bases). In germline, CDR1 is SGHRS, CDR2 YFSETQ. Trimming stripped 4 bases from V and 5 bases from J, with 12 bases between. CDR3 length: 14 amino acids. The CDR3 DNA is TGCGCCAGCAGCGATCAGGACAGAACCGGGGAGCTGTTTTTT. It codes for CASSDQDRTGELFF.

This chain joins TRBV27 and TRBJ2-2; D is undetermined. Germline CDR1 reads MNHEY; CDR2 reads SMNVEV (reference sequence). V was trimmed by 10 bases and J by 5 bases, leaving 14 bases between them. The CDR3 totals 13 residues. The CDR3, as DNA: TGTGCCACCCGAACGTTCAGGACCGGGGAGCTGTTTTTT. Translated, it gives CATRTFRTGELFF.

The chain joins TRBV14 to TRBJ2-7, with TRBD2 identical over 12 bases. Germline CDR1 and CDR2: SGHDN and FVKESK. The V segment lost 4 bases and the J segment 4 bases; nucleotides outside the gene matches: 5. This CDR3 has 15 residues. The CDR3 DNA follows: TGTGCCAGCAGCCTCCTAGCGGGAGGGCCATACGAGCAGTACTTC. Protein: CASSLLAGGPYEQYF.

J is TRBJ1-5 and V is TRBV7-8, with unresolved D. This CDR3 is built from 16 residues. CDR1 is SGHVS and CDR2 is FQNEAQ in the germline V gene. Trimming removed 3 bases at V and 0 bases at J, with 12 bases between. CDR3 amino acids: CASSFSTHNSNQPQHF. CDR3 bases: TGTGCCAGCAGCTTTTCCACCCACAATAGCAATCAGCCCCAGCATTTT.

In DNA form, the CDR3 reads TGTGCCAGCAGCCGACAGGATCTTTCCTACGAGCAGTACTTC. Encoded protein: CASSRQDLSYEQYF. J is TRBJ2-7 and V is TRBV2; D is possibly TRBD1 (6 bases). Germline loops: CDR1 SNHLY, CDR2 FYNNEI. Deletions cut 6 bases from V and 1 base from J, with 13 bases between. The CDR3 contains 14 residues.

V usage is TRBV20-1 and J usage is TRBJ2-7; maybe TRBD1 (5 bases). Germline lookup yields CDR1 DFQATT and CDR2 SNEGSKA (reference sequence). This CDR3 comprises 11 residues. The chain's CDR3 is CAYRSSYEQYF. CDR3 bases: TGCGCATACAGGAGCTCCTACGAGCAGTACTTC.

On this clone itself: The identical CDR3 is also encoded by other nucleotide sequences in the sample. The chain employs TRBV6-5 and TRBJ1-1; the D gene is possibly TRBD1 (6 bases). V lost 6 bases and J lost 3, with 11 bases in between. Germline V lookup: CDR1 MNHEY, CDR2 SVGAGI. The CDR3 is 13 residues long. As DNA, the CDR3 is TGTGCCAGCAGCCCGCAGGGGTACACTGAAGCTTTCTTT. This codes for CASSPQGYTEAFF.